One and the same sample provided the 27 T cell receptor beta chains below, sequenced in a study of blood T cell repertoires in COVID-19. Sequenced by immunoSEQ multiplex PCR; TCRdb stores in-frame clones only, minus some. This sample has about 370,000 clones; approximately 90% occur once, and the top ten carry over 0.95%. The sample was PBMCs or T cells enriched from blood (not recorded which). The receptors originated from a man between 18 and 35 years old who had recovered from COVID-19.

This clone was seen only once. The CDR3 DNA sequence: TGTGCCAGCAGCAAAGTCGAGGGACTGGAGCCCCAGCATTTT. It yields the protein CASSKVEGLEPQHF. The chain employs TRBV21-1 and TRBJ1-5. TRBV21-1 is classified as a pseudogene. CDR3 size: 14 residues.

V is TRBV7-9 and J is TRBJ1-5; tentative D call: TRBD1 (5 bases). The ends were cut back, 4 bases at V and 6 bases at J, with 10 bases in the middle. The V gene's germline CDR1 is SEHNR and CDR2 FQNEAQ (reference sequence). The CDR3 consists of 13 residues. CDR3 in amino acids: CASSWVGGQPQHF. The CDR3 coding sequence is TGTGCCAGCAGCTGGGTGGGGGGTCAGCCCCAGCATTTT.

The chain combines TRBV28 with TRBJ2-7; 7 nucleotides match TRBD1. In germline, CDR1 is MDHEN, CDR2 SYDVKM. This CDR3 has 20 amino acids. J was trimmed by 2 bases and V by 6 bases; bases with no gene match: 25. CDR3 sequence: CASSLQPMTGLQFSTYEQYF. CDR3 coding DNA: TGTGCCAGCAGCCTACAACCTATGACAGGGCTCCAATTCTCCACCTACGAGCAGTACTTC.

V is TRBV7-7 and J is TRBJ2-2; 15 positions agree with TRBD2. The germline CDR1 and CDR2 sequences are SSHAT and FNYEAQ (reference sequence). This CDR3 has 16 amino acids. The junction had 2 bases not matched to a gene; V was cut back by 4 bases and J by 5 bases. The CDR3 region is CASSSGLAGGTGELFF. The CDR3 nucleotides read TGTGCCAGCAGCTCGGGACTAGCGGGGGGAACCGGGGAGCTGTTTTTT.

Concerning this clone: Compared with germline, one end of the junction differs, possibly owing to a read error. The chain joins TRBV5-1 to TRBJ1-6; D is undetermined. The CDR3 is 12 amino acids. Per the germline V gene, CDR1 is SGHRS and CDR2 is YFSETQ. The CDR3 spells CASSFPDSALHF. DNA of the CDR3: TGCGCCAGCAGCTTTCCCGATTCAGCCCTCCACTTT. The full variable domain, with the rest looked up from reference TRBV5-1 and TRBJ1-6, is KAGVTQTPRYLIKTRGQQVTLSCSPISGHRSVSWYQQTPGQGLQFLFEYFSETQRNKGNFPGRFSGRQFSNSRSEMNVSTLELGDSALYLCASSFPDSALHFGNGTRLTVT.

The chain carries TRBV15 and TRBJ1-5, with TRBD1 as a possible D gene (6 bases). The CDR3 totals 14 residues. CDR1 is LNHNV and CDR2 is YYDKDF in the germline V gene (reference sequence). Trimming removed 0 bases at V and 6 bases at J, with 9 bases between. For the CDR3, the DNA is TGTGCCACCAGCAGAGAACAGGGAGCTCAGCCCCAGCATTTT. Translating it yields CATSREQGAQPQHF.

The genes are TRBV5-1 and TRBJ2-3, with TRBD2 matching over 11 bases. Unmatched junction bases numbered 0, after V lost 2 bases and J lost 4 bases. The CDR3 sequence is 14 residues long. CDR1 and CDR2 from the germline V gene are SGHRS and YFSETQ. DNA of the CDR3: TGCGCCAGCAGCTTACTAGCGGGAGCAGATACGCAGTATTTT. This gives the protein CASSLLAGADTQYF.

This chain joins TRBV28 and TRBJ2-4; 11 bases map to TRBD2. Germline trimming cut 3 bases from V and 0 bases from J; bases unmatched to any gene: 16. Germline lookup yields CDR1 MDHEN and CDR2 SYDVKM. CDR3 size: 21 residues. This chain's CDR3 is CASSFSHGTSGIPLAKNIQYF. The CDR3 bases are TGTGCCAGCAGTTTTTCCCACGGGACTAGCGGAATACCACTAGCCAAAAACATTCAGTACTTC.

This CDR3 is CASSTRAAVTNTEAFF. The CDR3 DNA reads TGTGCCAGCAGCACCCGAGCCGCCGTAACGAACACTGAAGCTTTCTTT. The chain joins TRBV9 to TRBJ1-1; D is unresolved. The CDR3 runs to 16 residues. Germline CDR1 is SGDLS and CDR2 is YYNGEE. V was shortened by 4 bases and J by 1 base, with 17 bases between the two germline ends.

J is TRBJ2-7 and V is TRBV6-5, with D maybe TRBD2 (6 bases). Germline lookup yields CDR1 MNHEY and CDR2 SVGAGI. The CDR3 covers 14 residues. The ends were cut back, 6 bases at V and 6 bases at J, with 18 bases in the middle. The CDR3 region has the DNA TGTGCCAGCAGCCCCAGTTTCGGGGGAGGCGAGCAGTACTTC. It is translated as CASSPSFGGGEQYF.

V and J are TRBV7-9 and TRBJ2-7; 8 bases are shared with TRBD2. CDR3 size: 15 residues. Germline loops: CDR1 SEHNR, CDR2 FQNEAQ (reference sequence). V was pared by 4 bases and J by 5 bases, with 10 bases of the junction left unmatched. This CDR3 reads CASSSGGTRVHEQYF. CDR3 sequence (DNA): TGTGCCAGCAGCTCCGGCGGGACTAGAGTCCACGAGCAGTACTTC. Together with reference TRBV7-9 and TRBJ2-7, the CDR3 gives the full variable domain: DTGVSQNPRHKITKRGQNVTFRCDPISEHNRLYWYRQTLGQGPEFLTYFQNEAQLEKSRLLSDRFSAERPKGSFSTLEIQRTEQGDSAMYLCASSSGGTRVHEQYFGPGTRLTVT.

CDR3 protein: CASSLGLSQETQYF. The CDR3 region has the DNA TGTGCCAGCAGCTTGGGACTCTCCCAAGAGACCCAGTACTTC. The chain recombines TRBV5-6 with TRBJ2-5; D not resolved. V lost 0 bases and J lost 1, with 7 bases in between. Germline V gene lookup returns CDR1 SGHDT and CDR2 YYEEEE. This CDR3 contains 14 residues.

The chain carries TRBV6-5 and TRBJ1-2; the match to TRBD1 covers 8 bases. Germline CDR1 reads MNHEY; CDR2 reads SVGAGI. CDR3 length equals 16 residues. With 1 base clipped from V and 2 bases from J, the junction kept 6 bases outside the gene matches. Written as DNA, the CDR3 is TGTGCCAGCAGTTACTTGACAGGGGCTGGGAACTATGGCTACACCTTC. It is translated as CASSYLTGAGNYGYTF.

The gene calls are TRBV30 and TRBJ2-2; 7 nucleotides agree with TRBD1. The J segment lost 5 bases and the V segment lost 4 bases, leaving 4 bases of the junction unmatched. Germline V gene data show CDR1 as GTSNPN and CDR2 as SVGIG (reference sequence). This CDR3 comprises 13 residues. Here the CDR3 reads CAWTQQGTGELFF. The DNA of the CDR3 is TGTGCCTGGACTCAACAGGGGACCGGGGAGCTGTTTTTT. The full variable domain, with the rest looked up from reference TRBV30 and TRBJ2-2, is SQTIHQWPATLVQPVGSPLSLECTVEGTSNPNLYWYRQAAGRGLQLLFYSVGIGQISSEVPQNLSASRPQDRQFILSSKKLLLSDSGFYLCAWTQQGTGELFFGEGSRLTVL.

The V call is TRBV30, the J call TRBJ1-4; TRBD1 agrees at 7 bases. This CDR3 spans 15 amino acids. Germline V gene lookup returns CDR1 GTSNPN and CDR2 SVGIG (reference sequence). Trimming took 1 base from V and 7 from J; bases not matched to a gene: 9. This chain's CDR3 is CAWSAARQGSEKLFF. CDR3 sequence (DNA): TGTGCCTGGAGTGCCGCGAGACAGGGAAGTGAAAAACTGTTTTTT.

The chain carries TRBV3-1 (or the pseudogene TRBV3-2) and TRBJ2-5; D may be TRBD2 (6 bases). Trimming stripped 6 bases from V and 4 bases from J, with 18 bases between. Per the germline V gene, CDR1 is LGHDT and CDR2 is YNNKEL (reference sequence). This CDR3 contains 15 residues. CDR3 sequence reads: CASRLSGGIVETQYF. DNA of the CDR3: TGTGCCAGCAGACTCTCTGGGGGGATAGTAGAGACCCAGTACTTC.

This chain connects TRBV5-1 to TRBJ1-2, with D perhaps TRBD1 (5 bases). Trimming removed 0 bases from V and 8 bases from J, with 23 bases in between. The CDR3 is 17 residues long. In germline, CDR1 is SGHRS, CDR2 YFSETQ. The CDR3 is CASSLELFGTYVRGYTF. The CDR3 DNA is TGCGCCAGCAGCTTGGAACTTTTCGGGACTTATGTACGGGGCTACACCTTC.

This clone was found once. The chain carries TRBV11-2 and TRBJ1-4, with a tentative D call TRBD1 (6 bases). Germline V lookup: CDR1 SGHAT, CDR2 FQNNGV. This CDR3 spans 15 amino acids. V was cut by 5 bases and J by 4 bases, with 14 bases left in between. Here the CDR3 reads CASSRQGSGNEKLFF. Here the CDR3 DNA reads TGTGCCAGCAGCCGTCAGGGGTCTGGTAATGAAAAACTGTTTTTT.

This chain connects TRBV18 to TRBJ1-2; TRBD1 matches 8 bases. Trimming at V came to 4 bases and at J to 6 bases, leaving 7 bases not matched to a gene. The CDR3 length is 14 residues. Germline V gene data show CDR1 as KGHSH and CDR2 as LQKENI. The CDR3 bases are TGTGCCAGCTCACGCGACAGGGGCGACGATGGCTACACCTTC. Translation gives CASSRDRGDDGYTF.

The CDR3 sequence: CASRIGGATGELFF. Written as DNA, the CDR3 is TGTGCCAGCAGAATCGGAGGGGCGACCGGGGAGCTGTTTTTT. This chain joins TRBV9 and TRBJ2-2, with D possibly being TRBD2 (6 bases). Germline V gives CDR1 SGDLS, CDR2 YYNGEE. The CDR3 totals 14 residues. Trimming shortened V by 5 bases and J by 5 bases, and 13 bases separated the two germline ends.

The chain employs TRBV29-1 and TRBJ2-7; perhaps TRBD1 as D (6 bases). The germline V gene encodes CDR1 SQVTM and CDR2 ANQGSEA. V was clipped by 3 bases and J by 3 bases, with 12 bases between them. This CDR3 is 13 amino acids long. DNA for the CDR3: TGCAGCGTTGAGGAGGACAGTCTCTACGAGCAGTACTTC. As protein: CSVEEDSLYEQYF.

This chain uses TRBV6-2 or TRBV6-3 with TRBJ1-1, with D unresolved. The CDR3 extends over 16 amino acids. The V gene's germline CDR1 is MNHEY and CDR2 SVGEGT. V was clipped by 2 bases and J by 0 bases, with 13 bases between them. CDR3 coding DNA: TGTGCCAGCAGTTACCCTTCCGGAGGTCTGAACACTGAAGCTTTCTTT. Amino acids: CASSYPSGGLNTEAFF.

The sample holds a few counts of this clone. This sample also contains other DNA sequences that code for the same CDR3. V is TRBV2 and J is TRBJ1-1; 7 bases line up with TRBD1. Germline V CDR1 and CDR2: SNHLY, FYNNEI. Unmatched junction bases numbered 1, after V lost 4 bases and J lost 2 bases. This CDR3 is built from 13 residues. The CDR3 sequence is CASSGQGNTEAFF. The CDR3 DNA follows: TGTGCCAGCAGTGGACAGGGAAACACTGAAGCTTTCTTT. Full variable domain (missing parts from reference TRBV2 and TRBJ1-1): EPEVTQTPSHQVTQMGQEVILRCVPISNHLYFYWYRQILGQKVEFLVSFYNNEISEKSEIFDDQFSVERPDGSNFTLKIRSTKLEDSAMYFCASSGQGNTEAFFGQGTRLTVV.

V gene TRBV4-1 combines with J gene TRBJ1-6, with a possible D match to TRBD1 (5 bases). Germline values: CDR1 MGHRA, CDR2 YSYEKL. The CDR3 runs to 16 residues. V lost 1 base to trimming and J lost 7 bases, with 14 bases between them. CDR3 amino acids: CASSQGNTGVNSPLHF. CDR3 in DNA: TGCGCCAGCAGCCAAGGAAATACAGGAGTAAATTCACCCCTCCACTTT.

The chain links TRBV28 to TRBJ1-2; 9 bases map to TRBD1. The CDR3 sequence is 13 residues long. Losses at the gene ends were 6 bases for V and 8 bases for J; bases not matched to a gene: 7. Germline-derived CDR1 and CDR2 are MDHEN and SYDVKM. For the CDR3, the DNA is TGTGCCAGCAGCCTACAGGGGGCCCGGGGCTACACCTTC. Translated, it gives CASSLQGARGYTF.

The CDR3 region has the DNA TGTGCCAGCAGCCCGGATCTAGCGGGAGGGCGAAATGAGCAGTTCTTC. Protein: CASSPDLAGGRNEQFF. This rearrangement joins TRBV11-3 to TRBJ2-1; 12 positions agree with TRBD2. V dropped 5 bases and J dropped 7; count of bases not matched to a gene: 9. CDR1 SGHNT and CDR2 YENEEA come from the germline V gene. This CDR3 has 16 amino acids.

The chain uses TRBV7-9 and TRBJ1-2, with D possibly TRBD1 on 5 matching bases. This CDR3 is built from 13 residues. Per germline, CDR1 SEHNR and CDR2 FQNEAQ (reference sequence). V was cut by 3 bases and J by 8 bases, with 13 bases left in between. The CDR3 bases are TGTGCCAGCAGCTTGATGACAGATCAAGGCTACACCTTC. Translated, it gives CASSLMTDQGYTF.